The 6 T cell receptor beta chains listed next were all sequenced from one sample in a study of T cells after yellow fever vaccination. TCRdb redid the calling of the 5' RACE reads with MiXCR, one entry per CDR3 protein. Among under 700,000 distinct CDR3 sequences listed, about a sixth were seen once. The material was PBMCs, obtained about 5 days after the first yellow fever vaccination. Receptors were obtained from a man aged 18 to 29 who received the YFV17D yellow fever vaccine.

This clonotype was seen only a few times. The chain employs TRBV4-3 and TRBJ1-1; D gene uncertain. V lost 0 bases and J 7 bases, leaving 12 bases between the germline ends. Germline CDR1 is LGHNA and CDR2 is YSLEER. The CDR3 extends over 14 amino acids. The CDR3: CASSQDPQQLEAFF. As DNA, the CDR3 is TGCGCCAGCAGCCAAGATCCCCAGCAGCTTGAAGCTTTCTTT.

The gene calls are TRBV7-8 and TRBJ1-2; 7 nucleotides match TRBD1. The CDR3 has 14 residues. From germline, CDR1 is SGHVS and CDR2 FQNEAQ. Germline trimming cut 5 bases from V and 4 bases from J; bases unmatched to any gene: 7. The CDR3 DNA reads TGTGCCAGCAGCGCAGACAGGGACAGCTATGGCTACACCTTC. Protein: CASSADRDSYGYTF.

Worth noting for this clonotype: One junction end does not reproduce the germline sequence, and a read error may be involved. The chain uses TRBV7-7 and TRBJ2-5, with D possibly matching TRBD1 (6 bases). Germline V gene data show CDR1 as SSHAT and CDR2 as FNYEAQ (reference sequence). The length of the CDR3 is 16 residues. The CDR3 nucleotides are TGTGCTAGCAGCCCTAAACTGGTTGGACAGAAAGAGACCCAGTACTTC. It yields the protein CASSPKLVGQKETQYF.

This clonotype was counted between two and nine times. The J gene is TRBJ1-5, the V gene TRBV18; D gene unclear. There are 14 residues in the CDR3. Germline-derived CDR1 and CDR2 are KGHSH and LQKENI. Trimming cost V 3 bases and J 1 base, with 7 bases left between them. The CDR3 here is CASSPMGSNQPQHF. The CDR3 DNA follows: TGTGCCAGCTCACCCATGGGGAGCAATCAGCCCCAGCATTTT.

This clonotype was seen a few times. The chain combines TRBV5-1 with TRBJ2-1, with D possibly TRBD1 on 6 matching bases. Germline CDR1 SGHRS, CDR2 YFSETQ. There are 13 residues in the CDR3. The germline V and J ends were trimmed by 0 bases and 9 bases, with 10 bases remaining between them. The DNA of the CDR3 is TGCGCCAGCAGCTTGGCCTTAGGGGGTGAGCAGTTCTTC. Protein sequence: CASSLALGGEQFF. The full variable domain, its missing parts supplied by reference TRBV5-1 and TRBJ2-1, is KAGVTQTPRYLIKTRGQQVTLSCSPISGHRSVSWYQQTPGQGLQFLFEYFSETQRNKGNFPGRFSGRQFSNSRSEMNVSTLELGDSALYLCASSLALGGEQFFGPGTRLTVL.

The chain carries TRBV12-3 or TRBV12-4 and TRBJ1-4; possible D gene TRBD1, 6 bases. Trimming left V 6 bases short and J 2 bases short, with 13 bases between. The CDR3 runs to 15 residues. CDR3 protein: CASRPRGATNEKLFF. CDR3 nucleotides: TGTGCCAGCAGGCCCCGGGGGGCGACTAATGAAAAACTGTTTTTT.